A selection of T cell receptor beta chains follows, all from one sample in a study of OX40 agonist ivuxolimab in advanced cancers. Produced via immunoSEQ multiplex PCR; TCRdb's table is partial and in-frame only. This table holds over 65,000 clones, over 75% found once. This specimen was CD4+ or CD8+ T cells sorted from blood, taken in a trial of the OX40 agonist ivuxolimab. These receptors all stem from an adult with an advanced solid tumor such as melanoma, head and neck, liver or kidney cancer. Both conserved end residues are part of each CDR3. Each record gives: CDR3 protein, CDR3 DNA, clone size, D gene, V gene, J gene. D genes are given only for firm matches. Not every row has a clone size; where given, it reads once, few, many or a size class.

cdr3_aa: CASSRTSGGYEQYF
cdr3_nt: TGTGCCAGCAGTCGGACTAGCGGGGGCTACGAGCAGTACTTC
clone_size: few
d_call: TRBD2
v_call: TRBV6-5
j_call: TRBJ2-7

cdr3_aa: CAISAGVSEQYF
cdr3_nt: TGTGCCATCAGTGCCGGCGTGAGCGAGCAGTACTTC
clone_size: NA
d_call: NA
v_call: TRBV10-3
j_call: TRBJ2-7

cdr3_aa: CASSLESGGPQYF
cdr3_nt: TGTGCCAGCAGCTTAGAGTCGGGAGGGCCCCAGTACTTC
clone_size: NA
d_call: TRBD2
v_call: TRBV11-2
j_call: TRBJ2-5

cdr3_aa: CASGQTGVATEAFF
cdr3_nt: TGTGCTAGTGGTCAAACAGGGGTGGCCACTGAAGCTTTCTTT
clone_size: NA
d_call: TRBD1
v_call: TRBV12-5
j_call: TRBJ1-1

cdr3_aa: CASSLALAGGRTDTQYF
cdr3_nt: TGCGCCAGCAGCTTGGCTCTGGCGGGCGGGCGCACAGATACGCAGTATTTT
clone_size: NA
d_call: NA
v_call: TRBV5-1
j_call: TRBJ2-3

cdr3_aa: CASSTGPNEQYF
cdr3_nt: TGCGCCAGCAGTACAGGTCCTAACGAGCAGTACTTC
clone_size: NA
d_call: NA
v_call: TRBV10-2
j_call: TRBJ2-7

cdr3_aa: CASKEETDTQYF
cdr3_nt: TGTGCCAGCAAAGAGGAAACAGATACGCAGTATTTT
clone_size: NA
d_call: NA
v_call: TRBV2
j_call: TRBJ2-3

cdr3_aa: CASSRTGNTIYF
cdr3_nt: TGTGCCAGCAGCCGAACAGGAAACACCATATATTTT
clone_size: NA
d_call: NA
v_call: TRBV11-2
j_call: TRBJ1-3

cdr3_aa: CASSPTGWSYNEQFF
cdr3_nt: TGTGCCAGCAGCCCGACAGGGTGGTCCTACAATGAGCAGTTCTTC
clone_size: NA
d_call: TRBD1
v_call: TRBV14
j_call: TRBJ2-1

cdr3_aa: CASSLGTEETQYF
cdr3_nt: TGCGCCAGCAGCCTCGGTACCGAAGAGACCCAGTACTTC
clone_size: NA
d_call: NA
v_call: TRBV4-1
j_call: TRBJ2-5

cdr3_aa: CASSPPGIGGETQYF
cdr3_nt: TGTGCCAGCTCACCACCGGGGATCGGGGGGGAGACCCAGTACTTC
clone_size: NA
d_call: TRBD2
v_call: TRBV18
j_call: TRBJ2-5

cdr3_aa: CASQPRENTEAFF
cdr3_nt: TGTGCCAGCCAACCCAGGGAAAACACTGAAGCTTTCTTT
clone_size: NA
d_call: NA
v_call: TRBV18
j_call: TRBJ1-1

cdr3_aa: CASSDLGVDGEAFF
cdr3_nt: TGCGCCAGCAGTGATTTGGGGGTCGACGGTGAAGCTTTCTTT
clone_size: NA
d_call: NA
v_call: TRBV10-1
j_call: TRBJ1-1

cdr3_aa: CASSQVGSGGMSYGYTF
cdr3_nt: TGCGCCAGCAGCCAAGTGGGGTCAGGGGGCATGAGCTATGGCTACACCTTC
clone_size: NA
d_call: TRBD1
v_call: TRBV4-3
j_call: TRBJ1-2

cdr3_aa: CASSVSPGVGNSPLHF
cdr3_nt: TGTGCCAGCAGCGTATCTCCGGGGGTGGGTAATTCACCCCTCCACTTT
clone_size: NA
d_call: NA
v_call: TRBV9
j_call: TRBJ1-6

cdr3_aa: CASRAGASSYEQYF
cdr3_nt: TGTGCCAGTCGGGCTGGGGCGAGCTCCTACGAGCAGTACTTC
clone_size: NA
d_call: NA
v_call: TRBV2
j_call: TRBJ2-7

cdr3_aa: CASSFPGTGLYEQYF
cdr3_nt: TGTGCCAGCAGTTTCCCCGGGACAGGGTTGTACGAGCAGTACTTC
clone_size: NA
d_call: TRBD1
v_call: TRBV28
j_call: TRBJ2-7

cdr3_aa: CASSFGQGGNQPQHF
cdr3_nt: TGTGCCAGCAGTTTCGGACAGGGAGGCAATCAGCCCCAGCATTTT
clone_size: NA
d_call: TRBD1
v_call: TRBV2
j_call: TRBJ1-5

cdr3_aa: CASSPGPNYEQYF
cdr3_nt: TGTGCCAGCAGCCCCGGGCCGAACTACGAGCAGTACTTC
clone_size: NA
d_call: NA
v_call: TRBV6-6
j_call: TRBJ2-7

cdr3_aa: CASSLGGTTKTGELFF
cdr3_nt: TGCGCCAGCAGCTTGGGAGGGACTACCAAAACCGGGGAGCTGTTTTTT
clone_size: NA
d_call: TRBD2
v_call: TRBV5-1
j_call: TRBJ2-2

cdr3_aa: CASSKGQGQGETQYF
cdr3_nt: TGTGCCAGCAGTAAAGGACAGGGGCAGGGGGAGACCCAGTACTTC
clone_size: once
d_call: TRBD1
v_call: TRBV28
j_call: TRBJ2-5

cdr3_aa: CASSTFYEQYF
cdr3_nt: TGTGCCAGCAGCACTTTCTACGAGCAGTACTTC
clone_size: NA
d_call: NA
v_call: TRBV7-2
j_call: TRBJ2-7

cdr3_aa: CASRPPTGVEQFF
cdr3_nt: TGTGCCAGCAGACCCCCGACAGGGGTAGAGCAGTTCTTC
clone_size: NA
d_call: TRBD1
v_call: TRBV7-2
j_call: TRBJ2-1

cdr3_aa: CASSEALATSGNEQYF
cdr3_nt: TGTGCCAGCAGTGAAGCGCTCGCGACTAGCGGGAACGAGCAGTACTTC
clone_size: NA
d_call: TRBD2
v_call: TRBV6-1
j_call: TRBJ2-7

cdr3_aa: CASSTRDYKNIQYF
cdr3_nt: TGTGCCAGCAGTACTCGGGACTACAAAAACATTCAGTACTTC
clone_size: NA
d_call: TRBD2
v_call: TRBV2
j_call: TRBJ2-4

cdr3_aa: CASSGQTYNEQFF
cdr3_nt: TGTGCCAGCAGCGGACAGACCTACAATGAGCAGTTCTTC
clone_size: NA
d_call: NA
v_call: TRBV25-1
j_call: TRBJ2-1

cdr3_aa: CASSPMDRYIYYGYTF
cdr3_nt: TGTGCCAGCAGTCCTATGGACAGATACATTTACTATGGCTACACCTTC
clone_size: NA
d_call: NA
v_call: TRBV28
j_call: TRBJ1-2

cdr3_aa: CASSLAGQGYGGYTF
cdr3_nt: TGCGCCAGCAGCTTGGCGGGACAGGGGTACGGTGGCTACACCTTC
clone_size: NA
d_call: TRBD1
v_call: TRBV5-1
j_call: TRBJ1-2

cdr3_aa: CASSLAGAGTGELFF
cdr3_nt: TGTGCCAGCAGCTTAGCGGGGGCTGGCACCGGGGAGCTGTTTTTT
clone_size: NA
d_call: NA
v_call: TRBV7-8
j_call: TRBJ2-2

cdr3_aa: CASSESGADTQYF
cdr3_nt: TGCGCCAGCAGTGAGTCCGGGGCGGATACGCAGTATTTT
clone_size: NA
d_call: NA
v_call: TRBV10-1
j_call: TRBJ2-3

cdr3_aa: CASRVASGSTDTGELFF
cdr3_nt: TGTGCCAGCAGAGTCGCTAGCGGGAGCACGGACACCGGGGAGCTGTTTTTT
clone_size: NA
d_call: TRBD2
v_call: TRBV5-8
j_call: TRBJ2-2

cdr3_aa: CASSLHPNEKLFF
cdr3_nt: TGTGCCAGCAGCTTACATCCTAATGAAAAACTGTTTTTT
clone_size: NA
d_call: NA
v_call: TRBV6-1
j_call: TRBJ1-4

cdr3_aa: CASSIQGAPSGNTIYF
cdr3_nt: TGTGCCAGCAGCATACAGGGGGCCCCATCTGGAAACACCATATATTTT
clone_size: few
d_call: TRBD1
v_call: TRBV9
j_call: TRBJ1-3

cdr3_aa: CASQTQGARQHF
cdr3_nt: TGTGCCAGCCAGACCCAGGGGGCTCGACAGCATTTT
clone_size: NA
d_call: TRBD1
v_call: TRBV19
j_call: TRBJ1-5

cdr3_aa: CASSQGQTSTDTQYF
cdr3_nt: TGCGCCAGCAGCCAAGGACAGACCAGCACAGATACGCAGTATTTT
clone_size: NA
d_call: NA
v_call: TRBV4-3
j_call: TRBJ2-3

cdr3_aa: CSVGPSGANTGELFF
cdr3_nt: TGCAGCGTTGGTCCTAGCGGAGCCAACACCGGGGAGCTGTTTTTT
clone_size: once
d_call: TRBD2
v_call: TRBV29-1
j_call: TRBJ2-2